These T cell receptor beta chains were read from a single sample in a study of shared clonotypes between healthy human individuals. The assay was immunoSEQ multiplex PCR, and TCRdb's table has in-frame clones only and misses some. The sample includes over 95,000 clones, 55% to 70% of them seen just once. The specimen was memory CD8+ T cells sorted from blood. The receptors originated from a woman under 40 in good health. Each CDR3 is given with its conserved first and last residue. A D gene is named only where the DNA matches it firmly. Not all rows give a size; the values are once, few, many and, for expanded clones, a class.

j_gene	v_gene	d_gene	abundance	CDR3nt	CDR3aa
TRBJ2-1	TRBV7-9	TRBD2	-	TGTGCCAGCAGCTTAGGAGCGGGAGATCTGAATGAGCAGTTCTTC	CASSLGAGDLNEQFF
TRBJ2-7	TRBV11-2	TRBD2	many	TGTGCCAGCAGCTTACTTGCGGGAGTAGGGGTGGGCGAGCAGTACTTC	CASSLLAGVGVGEQYF
TRBJ1-3	TRBV28	-	once	TGTGCCAGCAGTTTAGTGATGTGGGAAAGCTCTGGAAACACCATATATTTT	CASSLVMWESSGNTIYF
TRBJ2-5	TRBV5-1	TRBD2	-	TGCGCCAGCAGCCCGGGACTAGCGGGAGTAGAGACCCAGTACTTC	CASSPGLAGVETQYF
TRBJ2-4	TRBV2	TRBD1	-	TGTGCCAGCAGTACCGACCCGAGACAGGGTGGGGTAGACATTCAGTACTTC	CASSTDPRQGGVDIQYF
TRBJ2-7	TRBV14	TRBD2	-	TGTGCCAGCAGCCTCACTCTAGCGGGATTCAACGAGCAGTACTTC	CASSLTLAGFNEQYF
TRBJ1-3	TRBV4-1	-	-	TGCGCCAGCAGCCAAGATATCGACGGAAACACCATATATTTT	CASSQDIDGNTIYF
TRBJ2-7	TRBV7-8	TRBD1	few	TGTGCCAGCAGCTTAGGACAGGGGCCCTCCTACGAGCAGTACTTC	CASSLGQGPSYEQYF
TRBJ2-2	TRBV19	TRBD1	-	TGTGCCAGTAGGGACAGGGTGTACACCGGGGAGCTGTTTTTT	CASRDRVYTGELFF
TRBJ2-7	TRBV25-1	-	-	TGTGTCAGCCAAGCCCGGGGGTACGAGCAGTACTTC	CVSQARGYEQYF
TRBJ2-1	TRBV5-1	-	-	TGCGCCAGCAGCTTGGTACACTACAATGAGCAGTTCTTC	CASSLVHYNEQFF
TRBJ2-1	TRBV12-5	TRBD2	-	TGTGCTTGCCCTGAGCTAGCGGGAGGGGGGTACAATGAGCAGTTCTTC	CACPELAGGGYNEQFF
TRBJ2-1	TRBV5-1	TRBD2	-	TGCGCCAGCAGCTTGGGACTAGCGGGGAACAATGAGCAGTTCTTC	CASSLGLAGNNEQFF
TRBJ1-1	TRBV5-1	-	-	TGCGCCAGCAGCGCCCGGATGGTAGGCGCTGAAGCTTTCTTT	CASSARMVGAEAFF
TRBJ2-7	TRBV27	-	-	TGTGCCAGCAGTCTACAGGAGAACTACGAGCAGTACTTC	CASSLQENYEQYF
TRBJ2-2	TRBV28	-	-	TGTGCCAGCAGTTTATCGGGATTAACCGGGGAGCTGTTTTTT	CASSLSGLTGELFF
TRBJ1-3	TRBV2	-	-	TGTGCCAGCAGTGAAGCTTATCAGGGTACTCTTAGTTTGGGAGGTGCGAACACCATATATTTT	CASSEAYQGTLSLGGANTIYF
TRBJ2-7	TRBV6-6	-	-	TGTGCCAGCAGTAAAAACCAGGGGAGTGACGAGCAGTACTTC	CASSKNQGSDEQYF
TRBJ2-2	TRBV11-3	TRBD2	few	TGTGCCAGCAGCTTAACCAGACTAGCGGCCTACACCGGGGAGCTGTTTTTT	CASSLTRLAAYTGELFF
TRBJ1-2	TRBV6-6	-	-	TGTGCCAGCAGTTTGACCGAGGGGATCGTGGATGGCTACACCTTC	CASSLTEGIVDGYTF
TRBJ2-7	TRBV25-1	-	-	TGTGCCAGCAGTGGAACCTACGAGCAGTACTTC	CASSGTYEQYF
TRBJ1-5	TRBV6-1	TRBD1	few	TGTGCCAGCAGTTTACAGGGGGAGGGCAATCAGCCCCAGCATTTT	CASSLQGEGNQPQHF
TRBJ2-7	TRBV10-3	-	-	TGTGCCATCATGACAGCGAGCTCCTACGAGCAGTACTTC	CAIMTASSYEQYF
TRBJ2-3	TRBV6-6	-	-	TGTGCCAGCAGTGGCCTTGGGGGAGCGGCAGATACGCAGTATTTT	CASSGLGGAADTQYF
TRBJ2-5	TRBV5-1	TRBD1	-	TGCGCCAGCAGCTTGCTCGGGACAGGTTGGGGAGAGACCCAGTACTTC	CASSLLGTGWGETQYF
TRBJ1-2	TRBV2	-	few	TGTGCCAGCAGCGTCATTGGGGGACGGCTTAGGTATGGCTACACCTTC	CASSVIGGRLRYGYTF
TRBJ2-1	TRBV21-1	-	few	TGTGCCAGCAGCACAAGCTCAAATGACAGGGCCCTCTACAATGAGCAGTTCTTC	CASSTSSNDRALYNEQFF
TRBJ2-7	TRBV5-6	-	-	TGTGCCAGCAGCCGCCGTCGGGAGCGGTACGAGCAGTACTTC	CASSRRRERYEQYF
TRBJ2-7	TRBV13	TRBD2	-	TGTGCCAGCAGCTTAGAAGGTAGCGGGGGTGAGCAGTACTTC	CASSLEGSGGEQYF
TRBJ2-1	TRBV11-2	-	few	TGTGCCAGCAGCCCCCCCGGAGGGAATGAGCAGTTCTTC	CASSPPGGNEQFF
TRBJ2-7	TRBV19	-	-	TGTGCCAGTAGCCCCGAGACGGGGAAGGTCTCCTACGAGCAGTACTTC	CASSPETGKVSYEQYF
TRBJ2-3	TRBV10-2	TRBD2	-	TGCGCCAGCGGTACTGGGGGCGGGAGGACGAATACGCAGTATTTT	CASGTGGGRTNTQYF
TRBJ2-7	TRBV18	-	-	TGTGCCAGCTCACCTTCAACTCCACCTTACGAGCAGTACTTC	CASSPSTPPYEQYF
TRBJ1-1	TRBV7-9	-	-	TGTGCCAGCAGCGGCCCGGGACGCATTGAAGCTTTCTTT	CASSGPGRIEAFF
TRBJ2-1	TRBV29-1	TRBD1	-	TGCAGCGTTAGACAGGGAGACTACAATGAGCAGTTCTTC	CSVRQGDYNEQFF
TRBJ2-3	TRBV7-9	TRBD2	-	TGTGCCAGCAGCTCCAATTTGTATCTAGCGGGAGGAGTAGATACGCAGTATTTT	CASSSNLYLAGGVDTQYF
TRBJ2-1	TRBV27	TRBD2	-	TGTGCCAGCAGTCCTAAATCTAGCGGAGAGAACTACAATGAGCAGTTCTTC	CASSPKSSGENYNEQFF
TRBJ2-5	TRBV7-8	TRBD2	-	TGTGCCAGCAGCCGTAGCGGGAGGGGAAGGGAGACCCAGTACTTC	CASSRSGRGRETQYF
TRBJ2-2	TRBV9	-	few	TGTGCCAGCAGCTGGGGCGGAACGAACACCGGGGAGCTGTTTTTT	CASSWGGTNTGELFF
TRBJ1-2	TRBV28	-	-	TGTGCCAGCAGTGTAACGGGGGGGAGAGGCTATGGCTACACCTTC	CASSVTGGRGYGYTF
TRBJ2-7	TRBV6-1	TRBD2	once	TGTGCCAGCAGTGAAGCTACTAGCGGGGGCTACGAGCAGTACTTC	CASSEATSGGYEQYF
TRBJ2-1	TRBV5-1	TRBD2	-	TGCGCCAGCAGCTTGTCCTCGGGAGGGTACAATGAGCAGTTCTTC	CASSLSSGGYNEQFF
TRBJ2-1	TRBV6-1	-	-	TGTGCCAGCAGTGCGGGACCGGACTACAATGAGCAGTTCTTC	CASSAGPDYNEQFF
TRBJ2-7	TRBV27	-	-	TGTGCCAGCAGTAATAGTGTGGCGAACTACGAGGAGCAGTACTTC	CASSNSVANYEEQYF
TRBJ2-1	TRBV5-5	-	-	TGTGCCAGCACGGGCAATGAGCAGTTCTTC	CASTGNEQFF
TRBJ2-1	TRBV4-1	TRBD2	-	TGCGCCAGCAGCCAAGATGTCCTCGTAGCGGGCCCCTACAATGAGCAGTTCTTC	CASSQDVLVAGPYNEQFF
TRBJ2-7	TRBV15	-	few	TGTGCCACCAGCAGAGATAACAGGGCCTCCTACGAGCAGTACTTC	CATSRDNRASYEQYF
TRBJ2-3	TRBV6-4	TRBD2	many	TGTGCCAGCAGTACCGGGACTAGCGCCACCGGCACAGATACGCAGTATTTT	CASSTGTSATGTDTQYF
TRBJ1-2	TRBV6-5	TRBD1	few	TGTGCCAGCAGTCAACAGGGGGGGACCTATGGCTACACCTTC	CASSQQGGTYGYTF
TRBJ1-5	TRBV28	TRBD1	-	TGTGCCAGCAGTTTAGGGGCCAGGGGGCTTCAGCCCCAGCATTTT	CASSLGARGLQPQHF
TRBJ1-6	TRBV28	-	-	TGTGCCAGCAGTTACAGGGTTTCACCCCTCCACTTT	CASSYRVSPLHF
TRBJ2-7	TRBV25-1	-	few	TGTGCCAGCAGTGAGTTAGACAACTCCTACGAGCAGTACTTC	CASSELDNSYEQYF